The TCR beta chain under discussion was sequenced for a study of T cell clones after liver transplantation. Overall study context: In this trial, immunosuppression withdrawal was attempted within 2 years of liver transplant. Blood was drawn pre-transplant, before withdrawal, and after full or failed withdrawal.

Some clones are missing from TCRdb's copy, which holds only in-frame ones; the method was immunoSEQ multiplex PCR. Of about 74,000 clones in the sample, 80% are singletons; the top ten hold over 0.45%. Study findings and constraints: The donor-reactive repertoire was only partly measurable in a couple of subjects, lacking donor cells.

About this clone: Antigen unknown.

Germline CDR1 is SGHTA and CDR2 is FQGNSA. V lost 1 base to trimming and J lost 1 base, with 7 bases between them. The CDR3 covers 14 residues. The TCR sequence derives from a human donor who received a liver transplant. The specimen was CD4+ T cells from blood, collected before liver transplant. V gene TRBV7-2 combines with J gene TRBJ1-1, with D unclear. CDR3 amino acids: CASSLVWKNTEAFF. DNA of the CDR3: TGTGCCAGCAGCTTAGTTTGGAAGAACACTGAAGCTTTCTTT. The complete variable domain, with remaining parts taken from reference TRBV7-2 and TRBJ1-1, reads GAGVSQSPSNKVTEKGKDVELRCDPISGHTALYWYRQSLGQGLEFLIYFQGNSAPDKSGLPSDRFSAERTGGSVSTLTIQRTQQEDSAVYLCASSLVWKNTEAFFGQGTRLTVV.